This is a list of T cell receptor beta chains from one sample in a study of blood T cell repertoires in COVID-19. This table comes from immunoSEQ multiplex PCR, and its TCRdb copy is limited to in-frame clones, with some not included. This table has 90,000 to 150,000 clones, 79% appearing once. Sequencing used peripheral blood. The receptors originated from a woman older than 75 with acute or convalescent COVID-19. The CDR3 runs from the conserved cysteine through the conserved F or W. D genes are given only for firm matches. The size entry is marked missing in some rows and otherwise reads once, few, many or a size class.

D: TRBD1
size: -
V: TRBV29-1
J: TRBJ2-1
DNA: TGCAGCGCCGGGACAGCCCGATCGAGCTCCTACAATGAGCAGTTCTTC
CDR3: CSAGTARSSSYNEQFF

D: -
size: -
V: TRBV2
J: TRBJ1-1
DNA: TGTGCCAGCAGGGGGGGACCGCGACAAGCTTTCTTT
CDR3: CASRGGPRQAFF

D: TRBD1
size: -
V: TRBV19
J: TRBJ1-1
DNA: TGTGCCAGTATTCCCCCCGGACAGGTTAACACTGAAGCTTTCTTT
CDR3: CASIPPGQVNTEAFF

D: TRBD1
size: once
V: TRBV3-1/TRBV3-2
J: TRBJ2-7
DNA: TGTGCCAGCAGCCAGAGGACAGGGGCCTACGAGCAGTACTTC
CDR3: CASSQRTGAYEQYF

D: -
size: -
V: TRBV15
J: TRBJ1-5
DNA: TGTGCCACCGGAGCGGGTATCAGCCAGCCCCAGCATTTT
CDR3: CATGAGISQPQHF

D: -
size: -
V: TRBV3-1/TRBV3-2
J: TRBJ1-2
DNA: TGTGCCAGCAGCCAAGAATTCTCCGGCGGCTATGGCTACACCTTC
CDR3: CASSQEFSGGYGYTF

D: TRBD1
size: -
V: TRBV7-9
J: TRBJ1-4
DNA: TGTGCCGGGGACAGGGGAAATGAAAAACTGTTTTTT
CDR3: CAGDRGNEKLFF

D: TRBD2
size: -
V: TRBV20-1
J: TRBJ2-1
DNA: TGCAGTGCTAGTGTCTTTCGGCTAGCGGGAGGCCCTAGCTCCTACAATGAGCAGTTCTTC
CDR3: CSASVFRLAGGPSSYNEQFF

D: -
size: few
V: TRBV6-5
J: TRBJ2-3
DNA: TGTGCCAGCGATCGGGGGGCGACAGATACGCAGTATTTT
CDR3: CASDRGATDTQYF

D: -
size: once
V: TRBV7-9
J: TRBJ1-3
DNA: TGTGCCACCTCCTCCATCGGTAACACCATATATTTT
CDR3: CATSSIGNTIYF

D: -
size: few
V: TRBV7-9
J: TRBJ2-2
DNA: TGTGCCAGCAGCTTACCCCAGAGGGAGCGCACCGGGGAGCTGTTTTTT
CDR3: CASSLPQRERTGELFF

D: TRBD1
size: -
V: TRBV5-5
J: TRBJ2-2
DNA: TGTGCCAGCAGCTTTGGTGACAGGGGGCACACCGGGGAGCTGTTTTTT
CDR3: CASSFGDRGHTGELFF

D: -
size: -
V: TRBV28
J: TRBJ1-5
DNA: TGTGCCAGCACCCTTACGGGTTCTAGCAATCAGCCCCAGCATTTT
CDR3: CASTLTGSSNQPQHF

D: TRBD1
size: -
V: TRBV5-4
J: TRBJ1-1
DNA: TGTGCCAGCAGCTTCCGGCAGGGGGCGGGTGAAGCTTTCTTT
CDR3: CASSFRQGAGEAFF

D: -
size: once
V: TRBV7-9
J: TRBJ1-4
DNA: TGTGCCAGCAGCTTAACCAGGGATACTGAAAAACTGTTTTTT
CDR3: CASSLTRDTEKLFF

D: TRBD1
size: -
V: TRBV15
J: TRBJ1-2
DNA: TGTGCCACCAGCAGCGGAGACGACAGGGAGGACTATGGCTACACCTTC
CDR3: CATSSGDDREDYGYTF

D: TRBD2
size: -
V: TRBV7-2
J: TRBJ2-1
DNA: TGTGCCAGCAGTCCGGGACTAGCCTACAATGAGCAGTTCTTC
CDR3: CASSPGLAYNEQFF

D: -
size: few
V: TRBV9
J: TRBJ1-3
DNA: TGTGCCAGCAGCGGAATGACAGTCGGAAACACCATATATTTT
CDR3: CASSGMTVGNTIYF

D: -
size: -
V: TRBV6-5
J: TRBJ1-2
DNA: TGTGCCAGCAGTTACTCATCAGGGAACAACTATGGCTACACCTTC
CDR3: CASSYSSGNNYGYTF

D: TRBD1
size: -
V: TRBV5-6
J: TRBJ1-1
DNA: TGTGCCAGCAGCTGGGGACAGGGGTCCACTGAAGCTTTCTTT
CDR3: CASSWGQGSTEAFF

D: TRBD2
size: once
V: TRBV3-1/TRBV3-2
J: TRBJ2-7
DNA: TGTGCCAGCAGCAATCTTTTAGCGGGAACCTACGAGCAGTACTTC
CDR3: CASSNLLAGTYEQYF

D: TRBD2
size: -
V: TRBV11-2
J: TRBJ2-7
DNA: TGTGCCAGCAGTCCTAGTGGGGGACTAGTCTCCGAGCAGTACTTC
CDR3: CASSPSGGLVSEQYF

D: TRBD1
size: -
V: TRBV25-1
J: TRBJ1-6
DNA: TGTGCCAGTAAGGACAGGCCCAATAATTCACCCCTCCACTTT
CDR3: CASKDRPNNSPLHF

D: -
size: -
V: TRBV11-2
J: TRBJ1-5
DNA: TGTGCCAGCAGCTTAACGGTGGGAGATCAGCCCCAGCATTTT
CDR3: CASSLTVGDQPQHF

D: -
size: once
V: TRBV25-1
J: TRBJ1-2
DNA: TGTGCCAGCAGTGAAGGGCGACAGGTTGGGCATGGCTACACCTTC
CDR3: CASSEGRQVGHGYTF

D: -
size: -
V: TRBV27
J: TRBJ1-5
DNA: TGTGCCAGCAGCCTCCGGGACACATATCAGCCCCAGCATTTT
CDR3: CASSLRDTYQPQHF

D: -
size: -
V: TRBV10-3
J: TRBJ2-2
DNA: TGTGCCATCAGTGGTCGGACATCTCCCACCGGGGAGCTGTTTTTT
CDR3: CAISGRTSPTGELFF

D: -
size: -
V: TRBV6-2/TRBV6-3
J: TRBJ2-7
DNA: TGTGCCAGCAGTTATTTCCATCGCAGAGAACAGGGCTACGAGCAGTACTTC
CDR3: CASSYFHRREQGYEQYF

D: -
size: -
V: TRBV7-3
J: TRBJ1-2
DNA: TGTGCCAGCAGCTTCCGGGGAGGGTATGGCTACACCTTC
CDR3: CASSFRGGYGYTF

D: -
size: -
V: TRBV18
J: TRBJ1-2
DNA: TGTGCCAGCTCACCACGGGGCCTAGGGATGGATGGCTACACCTTC
CDR3: CASSPRGLGMDGYTF

D: TRBD2
size: few
V: TRBV12-5
J: TRBJ2-3
DNA: TGTGCTAGTGCCCTGGGGGGACTAGCGGGAGAGGGGGATACGCAGTATTTT
CDR3: CASALGGLAGEGDTQYF

D: TRBD1
size: -
V: TRBV10-1
J: TRBJ2-5
DNA: TGCGCCAGCAGTGAAGGGGGCGCGAGGCAAGAGACCCAGTACTTC
CDR3: CASSEGGARQETQYF

D: -
size: -
V: TRBV11-2
J: TRBJ1-1
DNA: TGTGCCAGCAGCTTAAACCAGGGCAGGGGCACTGAAGCTTTCTTT
CDR3: CASSLNQGRGTEAFF

D: TRBD2
size: few
V: TRBV4-3
J: TRBJ2-1
DNA: TGCGCCAGCAGCCAAGATGTGCTAGCGGGAAATGAGCAGTTCTTC
CDR3: CASSQDVLAGNEQFF

D: -
size: -
V: TRBV9
J: TRBJ2-3
DNA: TGTGCCAGCAGCTCAGAGACTGATACGCAGTATTTT
CDR3: CASSSETDTQYF

D: -
size: -
V: TRBV5-4
J: TRBJ1-2
DNA: TGTGCCAGCAGCTTGGCGGGGGTAGGGGACTATGGCTACACCTTC
CDR3: CASSLAGVGDYGYTF

D: TRBD1
size: -
V: TRBV11-2
J: TRBJ1-1
DNA: TGTGCCAGCAGCGCCCGACAGGGCGGGAACACTGAAGCTTTCTTT
CDR3: CASSARQGGNTEAFF

D: -
size: -
V: TRBV29-1
J: TRBJ2-2
DNA: TGCAGCGTTGATCGGGGGGCAACCGGGGAGCTGTTTTTT
CDR3: CSVDRGATGELFF

D: TRBD2
size: -
V: TRBV6-2/TRBV6-3
J: TRBJ2-5
DNA: TGTGCCAGCAGTCCCACCAGACTAGCGGGGGAGACCCAGTACTTC
CDR3: CASSPTRLAGETQYF

D: -
size: -
V: TRBV28
J: TRBJ2-3
DNA: TGTGCCAGCAGTTACCTTGCGGGAAGTAGCACAGATACGCAGTATTTT
CDR3: CASSYLAGSSTDTQYF

D: -
size: -
V: TRBV15
J: TRBJ2-3
DNA: TGTGCCACCAGCAGATCAACTAGCACAGATACGCAGTATTTT
CDR3: CATSRSTSTDTQYF

D: TRBD1
size: -
V: TRBV6-2/TRBV6-3
J: TRBJ1-1
DNA: TGTGCCAGCAGTTACAGGGGGCGAAACACTGAAGCTTTCTTT
CDR3: CASSYRGRNTEAFF

D: -
size: -
V: TRBV21-1
J: TRBJ1-5
DNA: TGTGCCAGCAGCCAAAAAGGGGGGACAGTCCAAGAGGAGATTAGCAATCAGCCCCAGCATTTT
CDR3: CASSQKGGTVQEEISNQPQHF

D: -
size: few
V: TRBV6-1
J: TRBJ1-5
DNA: TGTGCCAGCAGTGAACTAACTCAGGGGTTAGAGCCCCAGCATTTT
CDR3: CASSELTQGLEPQHF

D: TRBD1
size: -
V: TRBV7-8
J: TRBJ2-7
DNA: TGTGCCAGCAGCTTGATAAGGGACAGGGCCGTTTGCTTC
CDR3: CASSLIRDRAVCF

D: TRBD2
size: few
V: TRBV5-4
J: TRBJ2-5
DNA: TGTGCCAGCAGCTTACGACTAGCGGGGGGGGAGACCCAGTACTTC
CDR3: CASSLRLAGGETQYF